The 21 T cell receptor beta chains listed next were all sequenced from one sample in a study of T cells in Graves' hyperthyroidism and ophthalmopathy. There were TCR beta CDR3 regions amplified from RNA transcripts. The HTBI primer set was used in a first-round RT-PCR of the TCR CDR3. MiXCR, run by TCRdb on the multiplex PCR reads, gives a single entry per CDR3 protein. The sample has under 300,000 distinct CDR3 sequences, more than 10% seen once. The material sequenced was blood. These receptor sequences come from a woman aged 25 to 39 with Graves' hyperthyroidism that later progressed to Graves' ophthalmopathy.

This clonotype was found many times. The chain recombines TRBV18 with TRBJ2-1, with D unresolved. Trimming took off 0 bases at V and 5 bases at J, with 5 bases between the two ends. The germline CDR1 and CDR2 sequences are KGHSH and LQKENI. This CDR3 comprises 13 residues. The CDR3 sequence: CASSPPSDNEQFF. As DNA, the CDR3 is TGTGCCAGCTCACCACCGTCTGACAATGAGCAGTTCTTC.

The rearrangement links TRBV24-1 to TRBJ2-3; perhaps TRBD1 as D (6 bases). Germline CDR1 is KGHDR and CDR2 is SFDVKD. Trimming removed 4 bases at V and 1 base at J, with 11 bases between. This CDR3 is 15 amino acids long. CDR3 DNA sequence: TGTGCCACCAGTGAGGGGACAAGACGCACAGATACGCAGTATTTT. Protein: CATSEGTRRTDTQYF.

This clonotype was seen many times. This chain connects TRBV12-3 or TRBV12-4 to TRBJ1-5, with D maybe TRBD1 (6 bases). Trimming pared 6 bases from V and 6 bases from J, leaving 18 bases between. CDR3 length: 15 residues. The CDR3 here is CASSRGGGGPQPQHF. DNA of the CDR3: TGTGCCAGCAGCCGCGGCGGGGGCGGCCCTCAGCCCCAGCATTTT.

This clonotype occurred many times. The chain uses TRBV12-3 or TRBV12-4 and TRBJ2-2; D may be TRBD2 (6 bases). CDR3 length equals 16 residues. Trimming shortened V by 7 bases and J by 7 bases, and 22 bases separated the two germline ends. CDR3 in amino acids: CASTINPTAGIGELFF. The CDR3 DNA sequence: TGTGCCAGCACCATTAACCCGACTGCGGGGATCGGGGAGCTGTTTTTT.

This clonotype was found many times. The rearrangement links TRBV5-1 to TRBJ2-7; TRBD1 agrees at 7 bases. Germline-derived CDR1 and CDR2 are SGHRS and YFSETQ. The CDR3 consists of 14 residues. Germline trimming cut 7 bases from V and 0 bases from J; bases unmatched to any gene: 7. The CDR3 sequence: CASGVGQASYEQYF. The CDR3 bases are TGCGCCAGCGGGGTAGGACAGGCCTCCTACGAGCAGTACTTC.

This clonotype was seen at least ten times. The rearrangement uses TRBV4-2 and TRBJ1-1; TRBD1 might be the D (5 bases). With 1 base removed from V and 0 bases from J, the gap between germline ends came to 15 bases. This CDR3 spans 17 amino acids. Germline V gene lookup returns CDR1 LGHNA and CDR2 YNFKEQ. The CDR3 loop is CASSQGTGPPMNTEAFF. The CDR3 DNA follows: TGTGCCAGCAGCCAAGGAACGGGACCTCCTATGAACACTGAAGCTTTCTTT.

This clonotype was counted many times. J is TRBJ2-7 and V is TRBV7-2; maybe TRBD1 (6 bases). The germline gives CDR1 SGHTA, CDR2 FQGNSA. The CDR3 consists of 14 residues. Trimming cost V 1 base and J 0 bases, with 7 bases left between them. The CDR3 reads CASSLVTGSYEQYF. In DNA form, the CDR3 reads TGTGCCAGCAGCTTAGTGACAGGCTCCTACGAGCAGTACTTC.

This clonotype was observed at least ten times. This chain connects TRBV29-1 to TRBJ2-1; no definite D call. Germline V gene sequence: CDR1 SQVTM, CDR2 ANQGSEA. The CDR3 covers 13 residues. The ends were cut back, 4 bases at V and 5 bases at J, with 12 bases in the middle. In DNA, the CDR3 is TGCAGCGTTGGGGGATCCACGGACAATGAGCAGTTCTTC. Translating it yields CSVGGSTDNEQFF.

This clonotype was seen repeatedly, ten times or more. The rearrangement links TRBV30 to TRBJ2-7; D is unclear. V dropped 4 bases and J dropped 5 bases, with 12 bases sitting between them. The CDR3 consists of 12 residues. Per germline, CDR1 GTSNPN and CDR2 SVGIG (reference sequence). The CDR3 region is CAWTLKKDEQYF. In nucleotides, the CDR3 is TGTGCCTGGACCCTCAAAAAGGACGAGCAGTACTTC. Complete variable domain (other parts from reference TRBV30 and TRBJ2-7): SQTIHQWPATLVQPVGSPLSLECTVEGTSNPNLYWYRQAAGRGLQLLFYSVGIGQISSEVPQNLSASRPQDRQFILSSKKLLLSDSGFYLCAWTLKKDEQYFGPGTRLTVT.

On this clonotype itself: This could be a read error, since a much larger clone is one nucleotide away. CDR3 coding DNA: TGTGCCGGCAGCGTAGATTTGGGCTATGCCTACGAGCAGTACTTC. Its translation: CAGSVDLGYAYEQYF. The chain carries TRBV9 and TRBJ2-7; no clear D. In germline, CDR1 is SGDLS, CDR2 YYNGEE. CDR3 length equals 15 residues.

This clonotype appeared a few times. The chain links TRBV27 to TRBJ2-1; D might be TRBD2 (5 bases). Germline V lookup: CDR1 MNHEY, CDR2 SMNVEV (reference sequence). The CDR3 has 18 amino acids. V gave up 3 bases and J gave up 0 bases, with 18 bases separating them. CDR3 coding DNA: TGTGCCAGCAGTTTCCAGCGGTTATACCGGGGCTCCTACAATGAGCAGTTCTTC. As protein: CASSFQRLYRGSYNEQFF.

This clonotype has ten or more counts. CDR3 sequence: CASSVVPGELFF. The CDR3, as DNA: TGTGCCAGCAGCGTAGTCCCCGGGGAGCTGTTTTTT. The chain employs TRBV9 and TRBJ2-2; unclear D gene. The CDR3 is 12 residues long. The ends were cut back, 0 bases at V and 6 bases at J, with 3 bases in the middle. Germline lookup yields CDR1 SGDLS and CDR2 YYNGEE.

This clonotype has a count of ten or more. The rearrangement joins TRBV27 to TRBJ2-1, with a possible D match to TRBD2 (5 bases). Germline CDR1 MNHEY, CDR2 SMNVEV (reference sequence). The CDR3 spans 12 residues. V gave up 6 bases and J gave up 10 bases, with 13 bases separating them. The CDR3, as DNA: TGTGCCAGCAGACGAGTAGCGACGGAGCAGTTCTTC. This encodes CASRRVATEQFF.

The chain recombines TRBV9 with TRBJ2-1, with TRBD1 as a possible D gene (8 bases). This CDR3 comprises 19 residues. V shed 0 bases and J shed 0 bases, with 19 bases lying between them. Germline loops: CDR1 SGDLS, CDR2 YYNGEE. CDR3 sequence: CASSVGGGQGASSYNEQFF. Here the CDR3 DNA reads TGTGCCAGCAGCGTAGGGGGGGGGCAGGGGGCGAGCTCCTACAATGAGCAGTTCTTC.

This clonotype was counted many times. In DNA form, the CDR3 reads TGTGCCAGCAGCTTGGAGGAGTTAAGCGCTGAAGCTTTCTTT. This sequence encodes CASSLEELSAEAFF. This chain connects TRBV5-4 to TRBJ1-1; no definite D call. Germline assignment: CDR1 SGHNT and CDR2 YYREEE (reference sequence). This CDR3 is built from 14 residues. V was clipped by 0 bases and J by 6 bases, with 12 bases between them.

The DNA of the CDR3 is TGTGCCAGCAGCCCCCGCGGGGGGGGTCTAGGAGGAGAGACCCAGTACTTC. Its translation: CASSPRGGGLGGETQYF. The chain recombines TRBV11-2 with TRBJ2-5; the match to TRBD2 covers 9 bases. This CDR3 has 17 amino acids. Trimming took 5 bases from V and 4 from J; bases not matched to a gene: 14. Germline CDR1 and CDR2: SGHAT and FQNNGV.

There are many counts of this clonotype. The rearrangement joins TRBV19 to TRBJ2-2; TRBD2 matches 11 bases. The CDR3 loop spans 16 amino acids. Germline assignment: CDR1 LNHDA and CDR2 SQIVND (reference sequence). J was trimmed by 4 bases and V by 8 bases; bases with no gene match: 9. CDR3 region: CASLPSGRMGTGELFF. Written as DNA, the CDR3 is TGTGCCAGTCTTCCTAGCGGGAGGATGGGCACCGGGGAGCTGTTTTTT.

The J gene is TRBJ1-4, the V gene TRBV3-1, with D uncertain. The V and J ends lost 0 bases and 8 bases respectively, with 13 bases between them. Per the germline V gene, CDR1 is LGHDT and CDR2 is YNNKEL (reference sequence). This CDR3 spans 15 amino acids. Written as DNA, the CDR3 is TGTGCCAGCAGCCAAGATCATGGGTCATGGGAAAAACTGTTTTTT. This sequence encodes CASSQDHGSWEKLFF.

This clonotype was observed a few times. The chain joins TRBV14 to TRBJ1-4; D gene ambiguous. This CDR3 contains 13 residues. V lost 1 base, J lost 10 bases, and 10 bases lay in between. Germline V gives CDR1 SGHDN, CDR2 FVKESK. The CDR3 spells CASSQARVGKLFF. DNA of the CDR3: TGTGCCAGCAGCCAAGCCCGGGTAGGAAAACTGTTTTTT.

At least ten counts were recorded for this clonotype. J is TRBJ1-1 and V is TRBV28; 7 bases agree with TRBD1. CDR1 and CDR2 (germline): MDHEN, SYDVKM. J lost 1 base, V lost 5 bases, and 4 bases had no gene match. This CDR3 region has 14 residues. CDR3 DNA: TGTGCCAGCAGTCTACAGGGGCGGAACACTGAAGCTTTCTTT. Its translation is CASSLQGRNTEAFF.

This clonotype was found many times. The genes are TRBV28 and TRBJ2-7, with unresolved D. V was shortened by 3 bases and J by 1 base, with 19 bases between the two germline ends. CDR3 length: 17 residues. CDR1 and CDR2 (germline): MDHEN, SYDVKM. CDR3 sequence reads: CASSFNPRTGRSYEQYF. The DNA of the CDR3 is TGTGCCAGCAGTTTTAACCCCCGGACCGGCAGGTCCTACGAGCAGTACTTC.